This is a list of T cell receptor beta chains from one sample in a study of T-cell reconstitution after alpha-beta-depleted transplantation in children. MiXCR, run by TCRdb on the PCR reads, gives a single entry per CDR3 protein. Here the sample spans approximately 390,000 distinct CDR3 sequences, roughly a tenth being singletons. Here the sequenced sample was PBMCs from the stem cell graft donor, taken from the stem cell graft. These receptors all stem from a human donor who donated a stem cell graft to a child with acute myeloid leukemia. Both conserved end residues are part of each CDR3. Fields, in order: D gene, J gene, CDR3 length, V gene, clone size, CDR3 protein, CDR3 DNA. D genes are given only for firm matches. The size field is filled for only some rows; it gives once, few, many or a size class.

>NA|TRBJ2-7|16|TRBV4-3|few
CASSQEWVGISYEQYF
TGCGCCAGCAGCCAAGAGTGGGTAGGGATTTCCTACGAGCAGTACTTC
>NA|TRBJ2-1|13|TRBV29-1|few
CSVVFFGFNEQFF
TGCAGCGTTGTCTTCTTCGGGTTCAATGAGCAGTTCTTC
>NA|TRBJ1-4|12|TRBV29-1|many
CSAVGANEKLFF
TGCAGCGCCGTGGGGGCGAATGAAAAACTGTTTTTT
>NA|TRBJ2-5|13|TRBV29-1|NA
CSVEETSRETQYF
TGCAGCGTTGAAGAGACCAGTCGGGAGACCCAGTACTTC
>NA|TRBJ1-3|17|TRBV12-3/TRBV12-4|NA
CASSLLDSPTFLATIYF
TGTGCCAGCAGTCTTTTGGACAGCCCAACTTTCCTTGCCACCATATATTTT
>TRBD2|TRBJ2-2|14|TRBV20-1|few
CSASFSGSPGELFF
TGCAGTGCTAGTTTTAGCGGGAGTCCCGGGGAGCTGTTTTTT
>NA|TRBJ2-1|15|TRBV9|NA
CASSGGHFSYNEQFF
TGTGCCAGCAGCGGCGGACATTTCTCCTACAATGAGCAGTTCTTC
>TRBD1|TRBJ2-1|13|TRBV5-1|few
CASSSQQGLEQFF
TGCGCCAGCAGCTCCCAACAGGGGTTGGAGCAGTTCTTC
>TRBD2|TRBJ2-7|14|TRBV10-2|NA
CATSRTSGKNEQYF
TGCGCCACCAGTAGGACTAGCGGGAAGAACGAGCAGTACTTC
>TRBD2|TRBJ2-5|17|TRBV15|NA
CATSRDLIAGGVETQYF
TGTGCCACCAGCAGAGATCTAATAGCGGGAGGGGTAGAGACCCAGTACTTC
>NA|TRBJ2-3|13|TRBV11-2|few
CASSLISSDTQYF
TGTGCCAGCAGCTTAATCAGTTCAGATACGCAGTATTTT
>NA|TRBJ2-1|14|TRBV3-1|NA
CASSQTDREGEQFF
TGTGCCAGCAGCCAGACGGACAGGGAGGGTGAGCAGTTCTTC
>NA|TRBJ2-7|14|TRBV11-2|few
CASSLGFGGYEQYF
TGTGCCAGCAGCTTAGGTTTCGGTGGATACGAGCAGTACTTC
>TRBD2|TRBJ2-3|13|TRBV30|NA
CAWSVGLADTQYF
TGTGCCTGGAGTGTAGGACTAGCAGATACGCAGTATTTT
>NA|TRBJ2-7|16|TRBV20-1|NA
CSARDPQVSLEVQQYF
TGCAGTGCTAGAGATCCTCAGGTCTCCCTGGAAGTCCAGCAGTACTTC
>NA|TRBJ1-3|16|TRBV9|NA
CASSAPPGSRGDTIYF
TGTGCCAGCAGCGCCCCCCCGGGGTCCCGGGGGGACACCATATATTTT
>NA|TRBJ2-3|11|TRBV28|many
CASSRLETQYF
TGTGCCAGCAGTCGTCTTGAGACGCAGTATTTT
>NA|TRBJ1-3|14|TRBV5-6|NA
CASSDSSSGNTIYF
TGTGCCAGCAGCGACAGCAGCTCTGGAAACACCATATATTTT